The TCR beta chain under discussion was sequenced for a study of cytomegalovirus exposure and HLA in healthy donors. The data were produced by immunoSEQ multiplex PCR, yet TCRdb's version contains in-frame clones alone and is incomplete. The data show roughly 250,000 clones, with around 86% seen just once and 1% to 1.5% held by the top ten. The V and J ends lost 2 bases and 2 bases respectively, with 18 bases between them. This CDR3 has 17 residues. Germline V gene lookup returns CDR1 MNHEY and CDR2 SMNVEV (reference sequence). J is TRBJ2-5 and V is TRBV27, with D possibly being TRBD2 (6 bases). The clonotype originates from a woman in her 30s in good health and CMV-seropositive. The sample was PBMCs. This CDR3 is CASSLSGRRGSQETQYF. CDR3 bases: TGTGCCAGCAGTTTAAGTGGACGGCGGGGATCACAAGAGACCCAGTACTTC.